These T cell receptor beta chains were read from a single sample in a study of cytomegalovirus exposure and HLA in healthy donors. Libraries were prepared by immunoSEQ multiplex PCR; TCRdb keeps only in-frame clonotypes and omits some of them. The table has under 250,000 clones, about 85% seen once. The specimen was PBMCs. The receptors were gathered from a girl aged 2-15 years in good health and CMV-seronegative. The CDR3 runs from the conserved cysteine through the conserved F or W. A D gene is named only where the DNA matches it firmly. Not all rows give a size; the values are once, few, many and, for expanded clones, a class.

TRBD1,TRBV7-2,TRBJ2-3,.,TGTGCCAGCAGCTCGACAGGGGGCTCTGCAGATACGCAGTATTTT,CASSSTGGSADTQYF
TRBD2,TRBV10-2,TRBJ2-7,.,TGCGCCAGCAACCGACAGTACCGACTAGCGGGAGGGTCGGGCGGCGAGCAGTACTTC,CASNRQYRLAGGSGGEQYF
TRBD1,TRBV14,TRBJ1-2,.,TGTGCCAGCAGCCAGGGACAGGGATATGGCTACACCTTC,CASSQGQGYGYTF
TRBD1,TRBV18,TRBJ1-1,few,TGTGCCAGCTCACGCCTAGAACAGGGGTGGAACACTGAAGCTTTCTTT,CASSRLEQGWNTEAFF
.,TRBV27,TRBJ2-7,.,TGTGCCAGCAGTTTGGGGCGGAACTCCTACGAGCAGTACTTC,CASSLGRNSYEQYF
.,TRBV2,TRBJ1-2,.,TGTGCCAGCAGTGTGGCGGGTCCCTATGGCTACACCTTC,CASSVAGPYGYTF
.,TRBV4-1,TRBJ2-7,.,TGCGCCAGCAGCCAAGGGCGGTCAGAGTCCTACGAGCAGTACTTC,CASSQGRSESYEQYF
.,TRBV19,TRBJ1-1,few,TGTGCCAGTAGTCCAGGGGTTCCAAGCACTGAAGCTTTCTTT,CASSPGVPSTEAFF
TRBD2,TRBV28,TRBJ2-1,few,TGTGCCAGCAGTTTGGTGGCGGGAGTTGGAAATGAGCAGTTCTTC,CASSLVAGVGNEQFF
.,TRBV5-4,TRBJ1-1,.,TGTGCCAGCAGCTTTTGGGGGCCGGACACTGAAGCTTTCTTT,CASSFWGPDTEAFF
TRBD1,TRBV9,TRBJ1-2,once,TGTGCCAGCAGCGTAGACAGGGGCATTGGGGGTGGCTACACCTTC,CASSVDRGIGGGYTF
TRBD2,TRBV4-1,TRBJ2-3,.,TGCGCCAGCAGCCAAGATAAGGGGAGCGGGAGGGGAACAGATACGCAGTATTTT,CASSQDKGSGRGTDTQYF
TRBD1,TRBV5-4,TRBJ1-2,.,TGTGCCAGCAGCTTGAACCTCCGGGACAGAGGGGATGGCTACACCTTC,CASSLNLRDRGDGYTF
.,TRBV20-1,TRBJ2-3,once,TGCAGTGCCAGGGTCCGAGATACGCAGTATTTT,CSARVRDTQYF
TRBD1,TRBV11-1,TRBJ1-2,.,TGTGCCAGCAGGCAACCGGGACAGGATTATGGCTACACCTTC,CASRQPGQDYGYTF
TRBD1,TRBV5-1,TRBJ1-3,.,TGCGCCAGCAGCCGGGGACAGTTCGCGGGAAACACCATATATTTT,CASSRGQFAGNTIYF
.,TRBV30,TRBJ2-3,few,TGTGCTTGGACGGTCTCGCGGGCAGATACGCAGTATTTT,CAWTVSRADTQYF
TRBD2,TRBV5-4,TRBJ2-3,.,TGTGCCAGCACTAGCGGTAGGGACACAGATACGCAGTATTTT,CASTSGRDTDTQYF
.,TRBV6-5,TRBJ2-1,once,TGTGCCAGCAGTTTCGACTCCAGCTCCTACAATGAGCAGTTCTTC,CASSFDSSSYNEQFF
.,TRBV6-1,TRBJ2-6,.,TGTGCCAGCAGTGAATCGGGGAGTGGGGCCAACGTCCTGACTTTC,CASSESGSGANVLTF
.,TRBV30,TRBJ2-5,.,TGTGCCTGGAGTGTACAGCGGCGAGGGAAGGGGGTGGCCCAAGAGACCCAGTACTTC,CAWSVQRRGKGVAQETQYF
.,TRBV6-5,TRBJ2-1,.,TGTGCCAGCAGTTACGCCCGGGGTAGTGAGCAGTTCTTC,CASSYARGSEQFF
.,TRBV4-1,TRBJ2-2,once,TGCGCCAGCAGCCAAGTGGTGACAGCCAACACCGGGGAGCTGTTTTTT,CASSQVVTANTGELFF
.,TRBV30,TRBJ1-2,.,TGTGCCTGGGAGCCTCGGCAGGGGAACTATGGCTACACCTTC,CAWEPRQGNYGYTF
TRBD1,TRBV4-2,TRBJ2-7,.,TGTGCCAGCAGCCAAGGGGGCAGGACAGGGACCCACGAGCAGTACTTC,CASSQGGRTGTHEQYF